What follows are 27 T cell receptor beta chains derived from one specimen sequenced in a study of T cells in localized non-small cell lung cancer. The repertoire was sequenced with immunoSEQ multiplex PCR; TCRdb's copy has only in-frame clones and lacks some. Of some 15,000 clones listed, more than 65% were seen once; the top ten hold about 29%. The sequenced sample was peripheral blood, obtained before any cancer treatment. Every receptor here comes from a male donor aged 60 or over with stage I lung adenocarcinoma.

V usage is TRBV5-1 and J usage is TRBJ2-1, with 8 bases lining up with TRBD1. V was clipped by 4 bases and J by 7 bases; unmatched bases: 13. Per germline, CDR1 SGHRS and CDR2 YFSETQ. The CDR3 runs 16 residues. In nucleotides, the CDR3 is TGCGCCAGCAGCCGGGAGACAGGGGCGAATACAAATGAGCAGTTCTTC. Translating it yields CASSRETGANTNEQFF.

J is TRBJ2-2 and V is TRBV7-2; D is ambiguous. In germline, CDR1 is SGHTA, CDR2 FQGNSA. This CDR3 has 13 residues. V dropped 1 base and J dropped 7 bases, with 7 bases sitting between them. In DNA form, the CDR3 reads TGTGCCAGCAGCTTAGGCCGTCTCGGGGAGCTGTTTTTT. It specifies CASSLGRLGELFF.

The chain carries TRBV6-5 and TRBJ1-1; D is uncertain. The CDR3 has 14 amino acids. Per germline, CDR1 MNHEY and CDR2 SVGAGI. V shed 4 bases and J shed 5 bases, with 14 bases lying between them. The CDR3 reads CASSSEGPWTEAFF. CDR3 coding DNA: TGTGCCAGCAGTTCAGAGGGCCCTTGGACTGAAGCTTTCTTT.

The chain joins TRBV5-5 to TRBJ2-7; D unclear. This CDR3 is built from 14 residues. V was trimmed by 0 bases and J by 1 base, leaving 8 bases between them. Germline V gene sequence: CDR1 SGHKS, CDR2 YYEKEE (reference sequence). In nucleotides, the CDR3 is TGTGCCAGCAGCTTGGCCGCTAGTTCCTACGAGCAGTACTTC. Its translation is CASSLAASSYEQYF.

V is TRBV5-1 and J is TRBJ2-5; 7 nucleotides agree with TRBD2. The CDR3 is made up of 17 amino acids. V trimming: 0 bases; J trimming: 5 bases; junction bases outside the gene matches: 13. Germline V CDR1 and CDR2: SGHRS, YFSETQ. The DNA of the CDR3 is TGCGCCAGCAGCTTGGACCGCGGGACCTCCGGGGGGGAGACCCAGTACTTC. It translates to CASSLDRGTSGGETQYF. Looking up the rest from reference TRBV5-1 and TRBJ2-5 gives the full variable domain: KAGVTQTPRYLIKTRGQQVTLSCSPISGHRSVSWYQQTPGQGLQFLFEYFSETQRNKGNFPGRFSGRQFSNSRSEMNVSTLELGDSALYLCASSLDRGTSGGETQYFGPGTRLLVL.

The CDR3 DNA is TGTGCCATCAGTGAGGCCAGGGGCCGGACTGAAGCTTTCTTT. It is translated as CAISEARGRTEAFF. This chain joins TRBV10-3 and TRBJ1-1; possible D gene TRBD1, 6 bases. CDR1 is ENHRY, CDR2 SYGVKD, per germline. V shed 2 bases and J shed 5 bases, with 12 bases lying between them. The CDR3 covers 14 residues.

V usage is TRBV27 and J usage is TRBJ2-4; a weak D match, TRBD2 (5 bases). The CDR3 has 16 amino acids. Per germline, CDR1 MNHEY and CDR2 SMNVEV (reference sequence). V was cut by 6 bases and J by 1 base, with 16 bases left in between. This chain's CDR3 is CASSRRRRAAKNIQYF. The DNA of the CDR3 is TGTGCCAGCAGCCGGCGTAGGCGGGCGGCCAAAAACATTCAGTACTTC.

The chain uses TRBV28 and TRBJ1-5; D remains ambiguous. Germline CDR1 MDHEN, CDR2 SYDVKM. Between the trimmed V and J ends, which lost 5 bases and 3 bases, there was a span of 5 bases. CDR3 length: 12 residues. Here the CDR3 DNA reads TGTGCCAGCAGTGCCCTCAATCAGCCCCAGCATTTT. Its protein product is CASSALNQPQHF.

A single count supports this clone. The chain combines TRBV18 with TRBJ2-3; TRBD1 aligns across 10 bases. The germline CDR1 and CDR2 sequences are KGHSH and LQKENI. The ends lost 5 bases at V and 3 bases at J; junction bases unmatched: 2. The CDR3 totals 14 residues. The CDR3 protein is CASSDRGRTDTQYF. As DNA, the CDR3 is TGTGCCAGCTCAGACAGGGGGCGTACAGATACGCAGTATTTT.

This chain connects TRBV7-3 to TRBJ2-7; 8 nucleotides agree with TRBD2. The germline V gene encodes CDR1 SGHTA and CDR2 FQGTGA. V trimming: 3 bases; J trimming: 5 bases; junction bases outside the gene matches: 9. CDR3 length equals 15 residues. The chain's CDR3 is CASSFGRGRMDEQYF. DNA of the CDR3: TGTGCCAGCAGCTTCGGGCGCGGGAGGATGGACGAGCAGTACTTC.

As regards this clone: Other DNA sequences within the sample encode an identical CDR3. This chain uses TRBV6-5 with TRBJ1-2; possibly TRBD1 for D (5 bases). The ends were cut back, 5 bases at V and 0 bases at J, with 7 bases in the middle. This CDR3 is built from 13 residues. Germline V gene lookup returns CDR1 MNHEY and CDR2 SVGAGI. The CDR3 DNA reads as TGTGCCAGCAGTCCAGGGCCTAACTATGGCTACACCTTC. Encoded protein: CASSPGPNYGYTF.

Only a few counts were recorded for this clone. This chain links TRBV10-3 with TRBJ2-3; D tentatively fits TRBD1 or TRBD2 (6 bases each). The V gene lost 6 bases and the J gene lost 0 bases, with 13 bases spanning the gap. CDR1 is ENHRY and CDR2 is SYGVKD in the germline V gene. The CDR3 length is 15 residues. The CDR3 here is CAISEGEVSTDTQYF. The CDR3 nucleotides read TGTGCCATCAGCGAGGGGGAGGTGAGCACAGATACGCAGTATTTT.

This clone was observed once. The chain couples TRBV27 to TRBJ2-5; no clear D. The CDR3 is made up of 12 amino acids. Germline V gene data show CDR1 as MNHEY and CDR2 as SMNVEV (reference sequence). Trimming removed 4 bases from V and 5 bases from J, with 8 bases in between. CDR3 coding DNA: TGTGCCAGCAGTTGCCCCCCCGAGACCCAGTACTTC. Its protein is CASSCPPETQYF.

The chain is built from TRBV6-6 and TRBJ2-1; D gene ambiguous. Germline CDR1 is MNHNY and CDR2 is SVGAGI (reference sequence). The CDR3 is made up of 14 amino acids. V dropped 1 base and J dropped 5 bases, with 9 bases sitting between them. Here the CDR3 DNA reads TGTGCCAGCAGTTACTTTCAGACCAACAATGAGCAGTTCTTC. Protein product: CASSYFQTNNEQFF.

The CDR3 protein is CASSPNRETQYF. CDR3 in DNA: TGTGCCAGTAGTCCGAACAGGGAGACCCAGTACTTC. The chain joins TRBV19 to TRBJ2-5, with TRBD1 as a possible D gene (5 bases). Germline V gene sequence: CDR1 LNHDA, CDR2 SQIVND (reference sequence). The CDR3 length is 12 residues. Trimming removed 5 bases at V and 5 bases at J, with 9 bases between. Full variable domain (rest looked up from reference TRBV19 and TRBJ2-5): DGGITQSPKYLFRKEGQNVTLSCEQNLNHDAMYWYRQDPGQGLRLIYYSQIVNDFQKGDIAEGYSVSREKKESFPLTVTSAQKNPTAFYLCASSPNRETQYFGPGTRLLVL.

The chain has TRBV6-6 and TRBJ2-1, with 9 bases aligning to TRBD2. The J segment lost 9 bases and the V segment lost 6 bases, leaving 15 bases of the junction unmatched. The V gene's germline CDR1 is MNHNY and CDR2 SVGAGI (reference sequence). This CDR3 is 16 amino acids long. CDR3 coding DNA: TGTGCCAGCAGCCCTCGGGGTAGCGGGAGAACGTCTGAGCAGTTCTTC. Encoded protein: CASSPRGSGRTSEQFF.

The genes are TRBV7-2 and TRBJ2-1; 9 positions agree with TRBD2. V was pared by 0 bases and J by 6 bases, with 6 bases of the junction left unmatched. This CDR3 has 16 residues. CDR1 SGHTA and CDR2 FQGNSA come from the germline V gene. The CDR3 is CASSLASSGTRNEQFF. The CDR3 DNA follows: TGTGCCAGCAGCTTAGCGTCTAGCGGGACCCGCAATGAGCAGTTCTTC. Filled out from reference TRBV7-2 and TRBJ2-1, the complete variable domain reads GAGVSQSPSNKVTEKGKDVELRCDPISGHTALYWYRQSLGQGLEFLIYFQGNSAPDKSGLPSDRFSAERTGGSVSTLTIQRTQQEDSAVYLCASSLASSGTRNEQFFGPGTRLTVL.

The rearrangement joins TRBV19 to TRBJ2-3; D ambiguous. Germline CDR1 and CDR2: LNHDA and SQIVND (reference sequence). Trimming stripped 5 bases from V and 4 bases from J, with 10 bases between. The CDR3 has 13 residues. The CDR3 DNA reads TGTGCCAGTAGTTTAATAGTAGCAGATACGCAGTATTTT. Protein sequence: CASSLIVADTQYF.

The V gene is TRBV5-4, the J gene TRBJ2-2; no clear D. Between the trimmed V and J ends, which lost 1 base and 7 bases, there was a span of 11 bases. The CDR3 totals 14 residues. Germline V gene sequence: CDR1 SGHNT, CDR2 YYREEE (reference sequence). Here the CDR3 reads CASSLRGFGGELFF. Written as DNA, the CDR3 is TGTGCCAGCAGCTTGCGCGGATTCGGCGGGGAGCTGTTTTTT. Full variable domain (rest looked up from reference TRBV5-4 and TRBJ2-2): ETGVTQSPTHLIKTRGQQVTLRCSSQSGHNTVSWYQQALGQGPQFIFQYYREEENGRGNFPPRFSGLQFPNYSSELNVNALELDDSALYLCASSLRGFGGELFFGEGSRLTVL.

The chain employs TRBV5-1 and TRBJ2-7, with D unclear. With 0 bases removed from V and 2 bases from J, the gap between germline ends came to 12 bases. Germline V lookup: CDR1 SGHRS, CDR2 YFSETQ. The CDR3 covers 15 residues. For the CDR3, the DNA is TGCGCCAGCAGCTTGGGGGCCTCTCCAACCTACGAGCAGTACTTC. Its protein is CASSLGASPTYEQYF.

This clone was observed a few times. V and J are TRBV29-1 and TRBJ2-5; 7 bases line up with TRBD1. V was pared by 8 bases and J by 5 bases, with 11 bases of the junction left unmatched. The CDR3 consists of 13 residues. Germline CDR1 SQVTM, CDR2 ANQGSEA. The CDR3 DNA is TGCAGCTTACGAGAGGGGGCGGCGGAGACCCAGTACTTC. It codes for CSLREGAAETQYF.

About this clone itself: A junction end diverges from the germline sequence, so it may reflect a read error. V is TRBV7-7 and J is TRBJ2-2, with TRBD1 identical over 7 bases. This CDR3 region has 14 residues. The V gene's germline CDR1 is SSHAT and CDR2 FNYEAQ (reference sequence). CDR3 nucleotide sequence: TGTGCTAGCAGCTGGGACAGAAACACCGGGGAGCTGTTTTTT. Residues: CASSWDRNTGELFF.

The V and J genes are TRBV6-5 and TRBJ1-2; weak D call: TRBD1 (5 bases). Germline V CDR1 and CDR2: MNHEY, SVGAGI. The CDR3 consists of 13 residues. Deletions cut 9 bases from V and 2 bases from J, with 13 bases between. The CDR3: CASLGDTNYGYTF. The DNA of the CDR3 is TGTGCCAGTTTAGGGGATACGAACTATGGCTACACCTTC.

CDR3 in amino acids: CASSLRSSSEQFF. The CDR3 DNA is TGTGCCAGCAGTTTACGGTCCTCAAGCGAGCAGTTCTTC. The V and J genes are TRBV27 and TRBJ2-1; D gene ambiguous. V was trimmed by 2 bases and J by 10 bases, leaving 12 bases between them. The CDR3 is 13 amino acids. Germline V gene lookup returns CDR1 MNHEY and CDR2 SMNVEV (reference sequence).

This CDR3 reads CASTDRRGASYNEQFF. The DNA for the CDR3 is TGTGCCAGCACCGATAGGAGGGGAGCCTCCTACAATGAGCAGTTCTTC. The genes are TRBV11-1 and TRBJ2-1; D is perhaps TRBD2 (6 bases). Germline V gives CDR1 SGHAT, CDR2 FQDESV (reference sequence). Trimming left V 7 bases short and J 0 bases short, with 16 bases between. The CDR3 covers 16 residues.

The V and J genes are TRBV7-9 and TRBJ2-3; D may be TRBD2 (5 bases). This CDR3 spans 15 amino acids. Germline loops: CDR1 SEHNR, CDR2 FQNEAQ (reference sequence). The V gene lost 4 bases and the J gene lost 0 bases, with 11 bases spanning the gap. CDR3 nucleotides: TGTGCCAGCAGCTCGGACTTATATAGCACAGATACGCAGTATTTT. This gives the protein CASSSDLYSTDTQYF.

The sample holds a few counts of this clone. The chain uses TRBV10-2 and TRBJ2-1, with a possible D match to TRBD1 (5 bases). V lost 1 base, J lost 7 bases, and 8 bases lay in between. CDR3 length: 13 amino acids. From germline, CDR1 is WSHSY and CDR2 SAAADI. CDR3 sequence: CASSEYRGNEQFF. The CDR3 nucleotides are TGCGCCAGCAGTGAGTATAGGGGAAATGAGCAGTTCTTC.